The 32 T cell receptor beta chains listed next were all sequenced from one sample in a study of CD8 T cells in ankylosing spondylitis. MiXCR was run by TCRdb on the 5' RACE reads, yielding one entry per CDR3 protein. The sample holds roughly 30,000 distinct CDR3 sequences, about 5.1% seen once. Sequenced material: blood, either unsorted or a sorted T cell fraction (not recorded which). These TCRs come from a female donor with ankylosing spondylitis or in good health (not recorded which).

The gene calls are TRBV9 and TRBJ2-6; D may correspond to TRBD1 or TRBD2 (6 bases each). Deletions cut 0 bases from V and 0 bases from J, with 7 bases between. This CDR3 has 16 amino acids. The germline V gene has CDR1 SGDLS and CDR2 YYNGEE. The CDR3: CASSVAGASGANVLTF. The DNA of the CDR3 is TGTGCCAGCAGCGTAGCGGGGGCCTCTGGGGCCAACGTCCTGACTTTC.

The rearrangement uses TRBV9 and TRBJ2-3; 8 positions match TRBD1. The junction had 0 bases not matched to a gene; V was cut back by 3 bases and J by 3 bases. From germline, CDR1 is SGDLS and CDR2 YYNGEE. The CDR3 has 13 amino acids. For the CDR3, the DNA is TGTGCCAGCAGCGGGACAGGGACAGATACGCAGTATTTT. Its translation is CASSGTGTDTQYF. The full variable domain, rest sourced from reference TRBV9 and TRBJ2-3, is DSGVTQTPKHLITATGQRVTLRCSPRSGDLSVYWYQQSLDQGLQFLIQYYNGEERAKGNILERFSAQQFPDLHSELNLSSLELGDSALYFCASSGTGTDTQYFGPGTRLTVL.

The chain's CDR3 is CASTGSPSSYNEQFF. CDR3 DNA sequence: TGTGCCAGCACCGGGTCCCCCAGCTCCTACAATGAGCAGTTCTTC. The genes are TRBV9 and TRBJ2-1; D gene uncertain. Trimming removed 6 bases at V and 0 bases at J, with 13 bases between. The CDR3 length is 15 residues. CDR1 and CDR2 (germline): SGDLS, YYNGEE.

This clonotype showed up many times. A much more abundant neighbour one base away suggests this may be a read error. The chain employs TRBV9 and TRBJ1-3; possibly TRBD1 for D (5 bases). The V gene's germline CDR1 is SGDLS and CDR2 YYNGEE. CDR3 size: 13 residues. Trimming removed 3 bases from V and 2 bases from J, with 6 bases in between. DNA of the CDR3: TGTGCCAGCAGCGAGGGGCCTGGAAACACCATATATTTT. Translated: CASSEGPGNTIYF.

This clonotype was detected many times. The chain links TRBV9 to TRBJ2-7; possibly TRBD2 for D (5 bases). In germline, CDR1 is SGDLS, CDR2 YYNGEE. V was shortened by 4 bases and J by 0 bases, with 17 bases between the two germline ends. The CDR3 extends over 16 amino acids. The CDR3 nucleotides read TGTGCCAGCAGCCCGAGGTGGCGGGCAAGCTCCTACGAGCAGTACTTC. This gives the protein CASSPRWRASSYEQYF.

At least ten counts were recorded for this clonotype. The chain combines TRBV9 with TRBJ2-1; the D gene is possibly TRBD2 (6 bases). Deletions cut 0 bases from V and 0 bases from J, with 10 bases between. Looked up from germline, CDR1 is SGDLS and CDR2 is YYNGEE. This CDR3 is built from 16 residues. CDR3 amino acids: CASSVVGGRSYNEQFF. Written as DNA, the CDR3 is TGTGCCAGCAGCGTAGTGGGGGGACGCTCCTACAATGAGCAGTTCTTC.

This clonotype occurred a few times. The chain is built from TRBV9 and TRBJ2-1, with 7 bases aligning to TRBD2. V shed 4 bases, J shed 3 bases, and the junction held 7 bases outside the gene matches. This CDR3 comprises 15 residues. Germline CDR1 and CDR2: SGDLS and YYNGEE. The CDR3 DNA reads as TGTGCCAGCAGCCCTAGGGGAGGGTTCTACAATGAGCAGTTCTTC. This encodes CASSPRGGFYNEQFF.

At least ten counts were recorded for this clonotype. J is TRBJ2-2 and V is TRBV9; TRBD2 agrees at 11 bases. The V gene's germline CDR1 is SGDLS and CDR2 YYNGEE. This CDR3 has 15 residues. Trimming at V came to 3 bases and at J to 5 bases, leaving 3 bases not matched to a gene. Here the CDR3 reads CASSAGTSGTGELFF. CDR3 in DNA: TGTGCCAGCAGCGCCGGGACTAGCGGTACCGGGGAGCTGTTTTTT.

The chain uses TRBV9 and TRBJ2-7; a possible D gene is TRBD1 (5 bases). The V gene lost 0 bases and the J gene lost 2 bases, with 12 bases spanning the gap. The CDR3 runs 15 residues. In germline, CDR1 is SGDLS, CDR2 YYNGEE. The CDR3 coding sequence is TGTGCCAGCAGCGTAGCGTCAGGGAAAACCTACGAGCAGTACTTC. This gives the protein CASSVASGKTYEQYF. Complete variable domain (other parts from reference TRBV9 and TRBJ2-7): DSGVTQTPKHLITATGQRVTLRCSPRSGDLSVYWYQQSLDQGLQFLIQYYNGEERAKGNILERFSAQQFPDLHSELNLSSLELGDSALYFCASSVASGKTYEQYFGPGTRLTVT.

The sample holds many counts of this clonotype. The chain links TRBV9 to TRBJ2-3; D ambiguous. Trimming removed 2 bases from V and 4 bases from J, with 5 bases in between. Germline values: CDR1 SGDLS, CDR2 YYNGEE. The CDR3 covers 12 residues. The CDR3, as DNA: TGTGCCAGCAGCGTCGTGCCAGATACGCAGTATTTT. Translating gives CASSVVPDTQYF.

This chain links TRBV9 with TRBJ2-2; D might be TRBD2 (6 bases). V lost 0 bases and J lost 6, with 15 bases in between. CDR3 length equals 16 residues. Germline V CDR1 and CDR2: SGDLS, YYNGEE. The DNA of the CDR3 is TGTGCCAGCAGCGTAGGGCAGGGAGGTCTCGCCGGGGAGCTGTTTTTT. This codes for CASSVGQGGLAGELFF.

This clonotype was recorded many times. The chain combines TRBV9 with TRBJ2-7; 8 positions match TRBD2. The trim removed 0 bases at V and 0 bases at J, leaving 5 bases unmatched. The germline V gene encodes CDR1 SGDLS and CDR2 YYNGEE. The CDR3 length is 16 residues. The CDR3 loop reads CASSVEGLEGSYEQYF. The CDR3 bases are TGTGCCAGCAGCGTAGAGGGACTAGAAGGCTCCTACGAGCAGTACTTC. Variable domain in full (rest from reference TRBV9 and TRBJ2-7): DSGVTQTPKHLITATGQRVTLRCSPRSGDLSVYWYQQSLDQGLQFLIQYYNGEERAKGNILERFSAQQFPDLHSELNLSSLELGDSALYFCASSVEGLEGSYEQYFGPGTRLTVT.

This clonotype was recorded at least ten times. CDR3 sequence (DNA): TGTGCCAGCAGCGTAGCTAACCTAGCGAACAATGAGCAGTTCTTC. Residues: CASSVANLANNEQFF. The V and J genes are TRBV9 and TRBJ2-1, with D perhaps TRBD2 (6 bases). There are 15 residues in the CDR3. The germline V gene has CDR1 SGDLS and CDR2 YYNGEE. V was trimmed by 0 bases and J by 5 bases, leaving 12 bases between them.

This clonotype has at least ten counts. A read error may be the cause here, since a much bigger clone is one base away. The CDR3 bases are TGTGCCAGCAGCGTAGAGGGGTCAGATACGCAGTATTTT. The encoded protein is CASSVEGSDTQYF. V and J are TRBV9 and TRBJ2-3, with D perhaps TRBD1 (5 bases). This CDR3 region has 13 residues. CDR1 is SGDLS, CDR2 YYNGEE, per germline. Trimming pared 0 bases from V and 4 bases from J, leaving 6 bases between.

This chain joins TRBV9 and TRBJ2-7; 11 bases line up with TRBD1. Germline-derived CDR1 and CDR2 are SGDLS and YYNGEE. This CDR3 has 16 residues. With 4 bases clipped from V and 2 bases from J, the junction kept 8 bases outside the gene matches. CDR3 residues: CASSRTPGQGAYEQYF. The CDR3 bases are TGTGCCAGCAGCAGAACCCCGGGACAGGGGGCCTACGAGCAGTACTTC.

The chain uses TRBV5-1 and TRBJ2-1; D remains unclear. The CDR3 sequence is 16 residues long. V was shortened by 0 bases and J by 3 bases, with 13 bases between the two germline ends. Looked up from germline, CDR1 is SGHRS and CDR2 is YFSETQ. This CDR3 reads CASSLVPSMFYNEQFF. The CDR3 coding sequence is TGCGCCAGCAGCTTGGTTCCCTCAATGTTCTACAATGAGCAGTTCTTC.

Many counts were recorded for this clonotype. CDR3 sequence: CASSVSTGTNTGELFF. The CDR3 nucleotides read TGTGCCAGCAGCGTATCCACAGGGACGAACACCGGGGAGCTGTTTTTT. The genes are TRBV9 and TRBJ2-2, with D perhaps TRBD1 (6 bases). The CDR3 consists of 16 residues. The germline V gene has CDR1 SGDLS and CDR2 YYNGEE. V dropped 1 base and J dropped 0 bases, with 10 bases sitting between them.

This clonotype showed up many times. CDR3 sequence: CASSVGQGAFYGYTF. For the CDR3, the DNA is TGTGCCAGCAGCGTAGGGCAGGGGGCATTCTATGGCTACACCTTC. This chain joins TRBV9 and TRBJ1-2, with 8 positions matching TRBD1. The germline V gene has CDR1 SGDLS and CDR2 YYNGEE. Trimming at V came to 0 bases and at J to 4 bases, leaving 5 bases not matched to a gene. This CDR3 is built from 15 residues. Complete variable domain (other parts from reference TRBV9 and TRBJ1-2): DSGVTQTPKHLITATGQRVTLRCSPRSGDLSVYWYQQSLDQGLQFLIQYYNGEERAKGNILERFSAQQFPDLHSELNLSSLELGDSALYFCASSVGQGAFYGYTFGSGTRLTVV.

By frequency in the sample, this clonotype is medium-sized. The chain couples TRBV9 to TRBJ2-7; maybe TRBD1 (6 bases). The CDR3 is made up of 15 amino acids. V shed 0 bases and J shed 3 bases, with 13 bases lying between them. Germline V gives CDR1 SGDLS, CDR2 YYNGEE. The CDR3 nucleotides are TGTGCCAGCAGCGTAGAGGGACACATAGGCTACGAGCAGTACTTC. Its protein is CASSVEGHIGYEQYF.

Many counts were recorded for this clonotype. The CDR3 DNA is TGTGCCAGCAGCGTTAGTAGATATGCGTATGAGCAGTTCTTC. Translated, it gives CASSVSRYAYEQFF. The rearrangement uses TRBV9 and TRBJ2-1; D remains ambiguous. This CDR3 is built from 14 residues. Germline lookup yields CDR1 SGDLS and CDR2 YYNGEE. V lost 2 bases and J lost 8, with 14 bases in between.

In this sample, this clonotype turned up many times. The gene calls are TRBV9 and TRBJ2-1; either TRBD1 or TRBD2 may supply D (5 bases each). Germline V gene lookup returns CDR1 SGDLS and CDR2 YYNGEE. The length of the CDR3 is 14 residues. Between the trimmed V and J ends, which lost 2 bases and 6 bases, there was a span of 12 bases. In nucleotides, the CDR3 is TGTGCCAGCAGCGTTGGGACGTTAGTCAATGAGCAGTTCTTC. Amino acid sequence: CASSVGTLVNEQFF.

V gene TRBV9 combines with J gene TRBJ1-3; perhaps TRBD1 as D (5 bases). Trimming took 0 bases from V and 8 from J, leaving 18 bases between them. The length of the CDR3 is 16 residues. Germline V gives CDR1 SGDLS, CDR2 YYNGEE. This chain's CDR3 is CASSVGRGRGPDTIYF. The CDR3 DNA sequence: TGTGCCAGCAGCGTAGGTAGGGGTCGGGGCCCGGACACCATATATTTT.

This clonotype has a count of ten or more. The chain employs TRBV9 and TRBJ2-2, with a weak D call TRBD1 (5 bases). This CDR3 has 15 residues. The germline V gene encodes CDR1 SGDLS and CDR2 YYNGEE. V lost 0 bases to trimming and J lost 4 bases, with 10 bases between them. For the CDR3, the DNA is TGTGCCAGCAGCGTAGAAGACAGTACCACCGGGGAGCTGTTTTTT. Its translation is CASSVEDSTTGELFF.

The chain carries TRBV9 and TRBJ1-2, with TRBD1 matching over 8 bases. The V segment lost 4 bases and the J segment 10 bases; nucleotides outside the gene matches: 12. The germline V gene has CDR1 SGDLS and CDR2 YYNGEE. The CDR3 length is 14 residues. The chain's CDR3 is CASSQLRQGFAYTF. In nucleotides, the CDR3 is TGTGCCAGCAGCCAACTTAGACAGGGGTTCGCCTACACCTTC.

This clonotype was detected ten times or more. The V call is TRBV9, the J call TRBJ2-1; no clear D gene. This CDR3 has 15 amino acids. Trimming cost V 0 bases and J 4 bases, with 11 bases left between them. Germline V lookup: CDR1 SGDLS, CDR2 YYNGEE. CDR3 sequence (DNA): TGTGCCAGCAGCGTAGTTACTATTCCATACAATGAGCAGTTCTTC. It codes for CASSVVTIPYNEQFF. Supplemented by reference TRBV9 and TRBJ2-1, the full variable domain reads DSGVTQTPKHLITATGQRVTLRCSPRSGDLSVYWYQQSLDQGLQFLIQYYNGEERAKGNILERFSAQQFPDLHSELNLSSLELGDSALYFCASSVVTIPYNEQFFGPGTRLTVL.

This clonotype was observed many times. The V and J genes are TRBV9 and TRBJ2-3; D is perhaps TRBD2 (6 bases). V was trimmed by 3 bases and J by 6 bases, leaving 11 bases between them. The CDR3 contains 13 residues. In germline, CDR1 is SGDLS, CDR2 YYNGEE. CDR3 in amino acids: CASSAGSVDTQYF. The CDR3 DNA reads TGTGCCAGCAGCGCCGGGAGTGTTGATACGCAGTATTTT.

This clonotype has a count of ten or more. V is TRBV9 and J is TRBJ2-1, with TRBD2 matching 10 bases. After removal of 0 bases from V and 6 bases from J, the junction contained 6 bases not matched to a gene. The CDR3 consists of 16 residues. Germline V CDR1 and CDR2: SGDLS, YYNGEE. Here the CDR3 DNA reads TGTGCCAGCAGCGTAGTGAGCGGGGGGGCCTTCAATGAGCAGTTCTTC. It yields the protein CASSVVSGGAFNEQFF. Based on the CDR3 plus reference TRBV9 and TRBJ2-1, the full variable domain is DSGVTQTPKHLITATGQRVTLRCSPRSGDLSVYWYQQSLDQGLQFLIQYYNGEERAKGNILERFSAQQFPDLHSELNLSSLELGDSALYFCASSVVSGGAFNEQFFGPGTRLTVL.

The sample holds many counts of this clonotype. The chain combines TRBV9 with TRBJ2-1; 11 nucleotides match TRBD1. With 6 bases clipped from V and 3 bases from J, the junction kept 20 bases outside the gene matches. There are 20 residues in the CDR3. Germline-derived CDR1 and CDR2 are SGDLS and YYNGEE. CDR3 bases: TGTGCCAGCAATGGGGGACAGGGGGGACTTGGGTGGAACTACTACAATGAGCAGTTCTTC. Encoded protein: CASNGGQGGLGWNYYNEQFF.

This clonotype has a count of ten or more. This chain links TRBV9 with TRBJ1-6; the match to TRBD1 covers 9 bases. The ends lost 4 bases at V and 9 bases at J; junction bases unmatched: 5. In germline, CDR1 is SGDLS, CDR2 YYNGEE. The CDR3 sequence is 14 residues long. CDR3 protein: CASSFGTGTSPLHF. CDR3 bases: TGTGCCAGCAGCTTCGGGACAGGGACTTCACCCCTCCACTTT. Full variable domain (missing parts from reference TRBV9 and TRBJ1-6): DSGVTQTPKHLITATGQRVTLRCSPRSGDLSVYWYQQSLDQGLQFLIQYYNGEERAKGNILERFSAQQFPDLHSELNLSSLELGDSALYFCASSFGTGTSPLHFGNGTRLTVT.

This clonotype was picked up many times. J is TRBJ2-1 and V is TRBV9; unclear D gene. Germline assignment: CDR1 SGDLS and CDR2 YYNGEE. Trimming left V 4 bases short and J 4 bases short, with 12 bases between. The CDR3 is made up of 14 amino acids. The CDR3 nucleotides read TGTGCCAGCAGCCTCAGCCCTTCGTACAATGAGCAGTTCTTC. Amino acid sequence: CASSLSPSYNEQFF.

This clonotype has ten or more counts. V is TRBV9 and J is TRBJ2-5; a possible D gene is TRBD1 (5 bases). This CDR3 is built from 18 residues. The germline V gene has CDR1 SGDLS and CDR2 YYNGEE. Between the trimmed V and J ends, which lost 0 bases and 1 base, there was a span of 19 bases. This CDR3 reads CASSVGTPVTGIQETQYF. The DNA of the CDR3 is TGTGCCAGCAGCGTAGGAACCCCGGTAACAGGAATCCAAGAGACCCAGTACTTC.

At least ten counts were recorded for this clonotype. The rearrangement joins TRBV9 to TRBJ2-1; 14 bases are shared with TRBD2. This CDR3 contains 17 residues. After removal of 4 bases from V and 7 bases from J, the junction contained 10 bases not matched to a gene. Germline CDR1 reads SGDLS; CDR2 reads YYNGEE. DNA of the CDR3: TGTGCCAGCAGCTTGCGCGCCGGGACTAGCGGGAGTAATGAGCAGTTCTTC. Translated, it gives CASSLRAGTSGSNEQFF.